The 23 T cell receptor beta chains listed next were all sequenced from one sample in a study of blood T cells in healthy people across ages. Then a second PCR, running roughly 7 to 11 cycles, was carried out with a sample-barcoded 5' primer and a J-beta primer mix. TCRdb re-called the 5' RACE reads with MiXCR, one entry per CDR3 protein. The data hold roughly 680,000 distinct CDR3 sequences, with over 40% observed a single time. The specimen was blood. The origin of the receptors is an elderly woman in good health.

In the case of this clonotype: A much larger clone sits a single nucleotide away, making a read error possible. The chain employs TRBV5-1 and TRBJ2-1, with 7 nucleotides matching TRBD2. There are 14 residues in the CDR3. Trimming at V came to 1 base and at J to 13 bases, leaving 11 bases not matched to a gene. Germline-derived CDR1 and CDR2 are SGHRS and YFSETQ. The CDR3 here is CASSLMLADNLQFF. In DNA, the CDR3 is TGCGCCAGCAGCTTGATGCTAGCGGACAATTTACAGTTCTTC.

The gene calls are TRBV6-5 and TRBJ2-3, with TRBD1 identical over 7 bases. Germline lookup yields CDR1 MNHEY and CDR2 SVGAGI. The CDR3 has 13 residues. J lost 2 bases, V lost 8 bases, and 4 bases had no gene match. The CDR3 loop is CASLGTATDTQYF. The CDR3 nucleotides are TGTGCCAGCTTGGGGACAGCCACAGATACGCAGTATTTT.

This clonotype was detected many times. CDR3 sequence (DNA): TGTGCCACCAGCAGAGTCGTCAGCCCCCATGGCTACACCTTC. Its protein is CATSRVVSPHGYTF. The rearrangement links TRBV15 to TRBJ1-2; D gene unclear. The V end was cut by 1 base, the J end by 6 bases, with 12 bases between. The CDR3 is made up of 14 amino acids. Germline CDR1 reads LNHNV; CDR2 reads YYDKDF (reference sequence).

V is TRBV3-1 and J is TRBJ2-1; 7 positions match TRBD2. Trimming removed 0 bases from V and 12 bases from J; junction bases left unmatched: 8. The CDR3 spans 14 residues. Looked up from germline, CDR1 is LGHDT and CDR2 is YNNKEL (reference sequence). The CDR3 DNA reads TGTGCCAGCAGCCAAGAACGTTCGCGGGGGAGGCAGTTCTTC. This sequence encodes CASSQERSRGRQFF.

This clonotype was seen only a few times. The V and J genes are TRBV11-2 and TRBJ2-5; 9 bases align to TRBD1. Losses at the gene ends were 6 bases for V and 11 bases for J; bases not matched to a gene: 13. This CDR3 spans 14 amino acids. Per germline, CDR1 SGHAT and CDR2 FQNNGV. CDR3 protein: CASRGQGNYNEQYF. The CDR3 coding sequence is TGTGCCAGCAGAGGACAGGGGAACTACAATGAGCAGTACTTC. The full variable domain, in which reference TRBV11-2 and TRBJ2-5 provide the parts outside the CDR3, is EAGVAQSPRYKIIEKRQSVAFWCNPISGHATLYWYQQILGQGPKLLIQFQNNGVVDDSQLPKDRFSAERLKGVDSTLKIQPAKLEDSAVYLCASRGQGNYNEQYFGPGTRLLVL.

This clonotype turned up a few times. V usage is TRBV4-1 and J usage is TRBJ2-7; TRBD2 matches 10 bases. Germline CDR1 MGHRA, CDR2 YSYEKL. Losses at the gene ends were 1 base for V and 4 bases for J; bases not matched to a gene: 1. The CDR3 loop spans 14 amino acids. The CDR3 here is CASSQGTSGYEQYF. In DNA, the CDR3 is TGCGCCAGCAGCCAAGGGACTAGCGGATACGAGCAGTACTTC.

As concerns this clonotype: Just one base apart from a much larger clone, this may be a read error. The V gene is TRBV7-8, the J gene TRBJ2-1; 13 nucleotides match TRBD2. The germline V gene has CDR1 SGHVS and CDR2 FQNEAQ. This CDR3 has 17 residues. The V segment lost 5 bases and the J segment 3 bases; nucleotides outside the gene matches: 7. The CDR3 region has the DNA TGTGCCAGCAGCCCGGGAGGGACTAGCGGGAACTACAATGAGCAGTTCTTC. This encodes CASSPGGTSGNYNEQFF.

At least ten counts were recorded for this clonotype. The V call is TRBV29-1, the J call TRBJ1-2; the D is unclear. The germline CDR1 and CDR2 sequences are SQVTM and ANQGSEA. The ends were cut back, 7 bases at V and 4 bases at J, with 13 bases in the middle. CDR3 length: 12 residues. The CDR3 DNA is TGCAGCGCTATCGACACAATCTATGGCTACACCTTC. Residues: CSAIDTIYGYTF.

The gene calls are TRBV12-3 or TRBV12-4 and TRBJ2-5, with 10 bases lining up with TRBD1. The CDR3 extends over 16 amino acids. J gave up 7 bases and V 3 bases, and 11 bases lay outside the gene matches. CDR3 in DNA: TGTGCCAGCAGTTTTGACAGGGGGCGCTTAAGCGGGACCCAGTACTTC. This gives the protein CASSFDRGRLSGTQYF.

This chain connects TRBV10-3 to TRBJ2-4; D is ambiguous. From germline, CDR1 is ENHRY and CDR2 SYGVKD. With 10 bases removed from V and 3 bases from J, the gap between germline ends came to 16 bases. This CDR3 has 14 amino acids. As DNA, the CDR3 is TGTGCCACTACAGATGAGTGGGACAAAAACATTCAGTACTTC. This codes for CATTDEWDKNIQYF.

The chain joins TRBV20-1 to TRBJ2-2, with a possible D match to TRBD1 (6 bases). The CDR3 covers 13 residues. From germline, CDR1 is DFQATT and CDR2 SNEGSKA (reference sequence). V lost 7 bases and J lost 6, with 15 bases in between. CDR3 sequence (DNA): TGCAGTGTTCAACCCACAGGGTCCGGGGAGCTGTTTTTT. Translating it yields CSVQPTGSGELFF.

The chain recombines TRBV7-3 with TRBJ2-7, with TRBD2 matching 11 bases. CDR1 and CDR2 (germline): SGHTA, FQGTGA. CDR3 size: 14 residues. The V gene end was trimmed by 6 bases and the J gene end by 1 base; junction bases not matched to a gene: 2. The CDR3: CASRPSGGSYEQYF. The CDR3, as DNA: TGTGCCAGCAGGCCTAGCGGGGGGTCCTACGAGCAGTACTTC.

The sample holds many counts of this clonotype. The chain has TRBV2 and TRBJ2-1, with D possibly being TRBD1 (6 bases). There are 17 residues in the CDR3. Germline V gene lookup returns CDR1 SNHLY and CDR2 FYNNEI. V lost 6 bases, J lost 7 bases, and 25 bases lay in between. The CDR3 is CASRPLIRDNRANEQFF. CDR3 nucleotides: TGTGCCAGCAGACCCCTAATCCGGGACAACCGGGCAAATGAGCAGTTCTTC. The full variable domain, in which reference TRBV2 and TRBJ2-1 provide the parts outside the CDR3, is EPEVTQTPSHQVTQMGQEVILRCVPISNHLYFYWYRQILGQKVEFLVSFYNNEISEKSEIFDDQFSVERPDGSNFTLKIRSTKLEDSAMYFCASRPLIRDNRANEQFFGPGTRLTVL.

The sample holds one count of this clonotype. A much larger clone lies one base from this, so it may be a read error. The chain couples TRBV28 to TRBJ2-1; tentatively, D is TRBD1 (6 bases). V lost 7 bases and J 6 bases, leaving 22 bases between the germline ends. Per the germline V gene, CDR1 is MDHEN and CDR2 is SYDVKM. The CDR3 runs 16 residues. In DNA, the CDR3 is TGTGCCAGCACCCGAACCACACCGGCAGGGGTCAATGAGCAGTTCTTC. It translates to CASTRTTPAGVNEQFF.

About this clonotype: Just one base apart from a much larger clone, this may be a read error. The chain has TRBV29-1 and TRBJ2-5; a weak D match, TRBD2 (6 bases). Gene TRBJ2-7 matches the end of the DNA better, so the J call may be wrong. Germline lookup yields CDR1 SQVTM and CDR2 ANQGSEA. This CDR3 has 13 residues. CDR3 protein: CSVRASEAYEQYF. In DNA form, the CDR3 reads TGCAGCGTTCGGGCTAGCGAAGCCTACGAGCAGTACTTC.

The genes are TRBV6-4 and TRBJ1-1, with D perhaps TRBD1 (5 bases). V lost 6 bases and J lost 1, with 15 bases in between. In germline, CDR1 is MRHNA, CDR2 SNTAGT. The CDR3 has 15 amino acids. CDR3 region: CASSRELGTNTEAFF. The DNA of the CDR3 is TGTGCCAGCAGCCGTGAGTTAGGGACGAACACTGAAGCTTTCTTT.

This clonotype occurred many times. The rearrangement uses TRBV12-3 or TRBV12-4 and TRBJ2-1; tentatively, D is TRBD1 (5 bases). Trimming removed 7 bases from V and 2 bases from J, with 9 bases in between. CDR3 length: 13 amino acids. The CDR3 DNA is TGTGCCAGCAACCACAGGACCTACAATGAGCAGTTCTTC. It yields the protein CASNHRTYNEQFF.

Only a few counts were recorded for this clonotype. The rearrangement links TRBV29-1 to TRBJ2-7, with TRBD2 matching 9 bases. The CDR3 contains 14 residues. The germline CDR1 and CDR2 sequences are SQVTM and ANQGSEA. V lost 6 bases and J lost 3; bases outside the gene matches: 9. The CDR3 coding sequence is TGCAGCGTGGTAGCGGGAGCGTCCGGCTACGAGCAGTACTTC. Protein: CSVVAGASGYEQYF.

This clonotype was counted only a few times. The CDR3 region has the DNA TGTGCCAGCAGTACCGCCGGGACAGGGAACTATGGCTACACCTTC. It encodes CASSTAGTGNYGYTF. The J gene is TRBJ1-2, the V gene TRBV28; TRBD1 agrees at 9 bases. Germline trimming cut 5 bases from V and 2 bases from J; bases unmatched to any gene: 6. In germline, CDR1 is MDHEN, CDR2 SYDVKM. The CDR3 loop spans 15 amino acids.

The chain joins TRBV5-6 to TRBJ1-3, with D uncertain. CDR3 length equals 14 residues. The V end was cut by 4 bases, the J end by 0 bases, with 8 bases between. Germline V gene data show CDR1 as SGHDT and CDR2 as YYEEEE. CDR3 DNA sequence: TGTGCCAGCAGCCGGAGCAACTCTGGAAACACCATATATTTT. As protein: CASSRSNSGNTIYF.

This chain joins TRBV12-3 or TRBV12-4 and TRBJ1-5; 8 bases agree with TRBD1. V shed 7 bases and J 6 bases; nucleotides not matched to a gene: 5. There are 13 residues in the CDR3. Here the CDR3 DNA reads TGTGCCAGCACCAGGACAGGGACTCAGCCCCAGCATTTT. Encoded protein: CASTRTGTQPQHF.

The sample holds many counts of this clonotype. The gene calls are TRBV28 and TRBJ2-7; D possibly uses TRBD1 or TRBD2 (5 bases each). Trimming removed 4 bases at V and 3 bases at J, with 22 bases between. The germline V gene has CDR1 MDHEN and CDR2 SYDVKM. This CDR3 region has 17 residues. CDR3 DNA: TGTGCCAGCAGTTCCCCCCCACCGGGGCATTTATACTACGAGCAGTACTTC. Translated: CASSSPPPGHLYYEQYF.

This clonotype was found a few times. The chain employs TRBV13 and TRBJ2-7; a possible D gene is TRBD1 (6 bases). Trimming took off 3 bases at V and 2 bases at J, with 14 bases between the two ends. In germline, CDR1 is PRHDT, CDR2 FYEKMQ (reference sequence). The length of the CDR3 is 15 residues. The CDR3 nucleotides read TGTGCCAGCAGCTTTAGACAGGCCCCCCCCTACGAGCAGTACTTC. It yields the protein CASSFRQAPPYEQYF. The full variable domain, with the rest looked up from reference TRBV13 and TRBJ2-7, is AAGVIQSPRHLIKEKRETATLKCYPIPRHDTVYWYQQGPGQDPQFLISFYEKMQSDKGSIPDRFSAQQFSDYHSELNMSSLELGDSALYFCASSFRQAPPYEQYFGPGTRLTVT.